One sample yielded the 21 T cell receptor beta chains listed below, sequenced in a study of cytomegalovirus exposure and HLA in healthy donors (dated by TCRdb to the late 2010s). Receptors were amplified or captured by the immunoSEQ multiplex PCR assay. The multiplex PCR relied on a mix of 60 forward primers for TCR Vbeta segments and 13 reverse primers for TCR Jbeta segments. Here the immuneACCESS table is served through TCRdb, limited to in-frame sequences with V and J called. Missing clones are a known gap in these copies; in checked studies unresolved V genes cover under half, and the rest lacks a known reason. For this sample there are 90,000 to 130,000 clones; approximately 83% appear just once. Of the sample, around 2% is held by the ten largest clones. Specimen: PBMCs. The receptors come from a man between 40 and 49 years old in good health and CMV-seronegative.

This chain links TRBV5-4 with TRBJ1-2, with D unresolved. CDR1 and CDR2 from the germline V gene are SGHNT and YYREEE (reference sequence). CDR3 length: 14 residues. Trimming pared 5 bases from V and 7 bases from J, leaving 18 bases between. CDR3 protein: CASSPPVPQRGYTF. CDR3 DNA sequence: TGTGCCAGCAGTCCCCCGGTCCCTCAGCGTGGCTACACCTTC. The whole variable domain, filled in from reference TRBV5-4 and TRBJ1-2, reads ETGVTQSPTHLIKTRGQQVTLRCSSQSGHNTVSWYQQALGQGPQFIFQYYREEENGRGNFPPRFSGLQFPNYSSELNVNALELDDSALYLCASSPPVPQRGYTFGSGTRLTVV.

V usage is TRBV30 and J usage is TRBJ1-4, with a tentative D call TRBD1 (6 bases). CDR3 length: 13 amino acids. Trimming stripped 0 bases from V and 7 bases from J, with 9 bases between. Germline loops: CDR1 GTSNPN, CDR2 SVGIG (reference sequence). The CDR3 here is CAWSVLRGEKLFF. The CDR3 DNA is TGTGCCTGGAGTGTACTCAGGGGTGAAAAACTGTTTTTT.

The rearrangement uses TRBV7-8 and TRBJ1-2; D not certain. Per the germline V gene, CDR1 is SGHVS and CDR2 is FQNEAQ. V lost 1 base and J 8 bases, leaving 11 bases between the germline ends. This CDR3 is 13 amino acids long. CDR3 DNA: TGTGCCAGCAGCTTAGGCGGGCGAGAAGGCTACACCTTC. It translates to CASSLGGREGYTF.

This chain joins TRBV25-1 and TRBJ2-3; D unclear. The CDR3 length is 16 residues. The ends were cut back, 7 bases at V and 0 bases at J, with 17 bases in the middle. CDR1 is MGHDK, CDR2 SYGVNS, per germline. CDR3 loop: CASTRAGFASTDTQYF. For the CDR3, the DNA is TGTGCCAGCACTCGTGCAGGTTTCGCTAGCACAGATACGCAGTATTTT.

The rearrangement links TRBV6-1 to TRBJ1-4; no reliable D call. The germline CDR1 and CDR2 sequences are MNHNS and SASEGT. This CDR3 has 15 residues. Trimming cost V 3 bases and J 5 bases, with 13 bases left between them. This chain's CDR3 is CASSDSAVLNEKLFF. As DNA, the CDR3 is TGTGCCAGCAGTGACTCCGCAGTCTTGAATGAAAAACTGTTTTTT.

The chain uses TRBV6-5 and TRBJ2-1; TRBD1 matches at 11 bases. The germline CDR1 and CDR2 sequences are MNHEY and SVGAGI. The CDR3 runs to 14 residues. J lost 9 bases, V lost 7 bases, and 8 bases had no gene match. The CDR3 region is CASTDRDRGSEQFF. The CDR3 region has the DNA TGTGCCAGCACCGACCGGGACAGGGGGAGTGAGCAGTTCTTC.

The chain employs TRBV6-6 and TRBJ1-1, with 7 bases identical to TRBD1. V dropped 6 bases and J dropped 0; count of bases not matched to a gene: 7. Germline V gene sequence: CDR1 MNHNY, CDR2 SVGAGI (reference sequence). There are 15 residues in the CDR3. The CDR3 DNA sequence: TGTGCCAGCAGGCCTCCGGGACAGTTGAACACTGAAGCTTTCTTT. Protein: CASRPPGQLNTEAFF.

The gene calls are TRBV7-6 and TRBJ2-3; TRBD1 matches 8 bases. CDR1 and CDR2 (germline): SGHVS, FNYEAQ. The CDR3 is 16 residues long. The V and J ends lost 4 bases and 2 bases, in that order; junction bases with no gene match: 8. CDR3 sequence reads: CASSSGTGSYTDTQYF. The CDR3 DNA reads TGTGCCAGCAGCTCCGGGACAGGATCATACACAGATACGCAGTATTTT.

The count of this clone is one. The chain is built from TRBV25-1 and TRBJ2-1; D perhaps matches TRBD2 (6 bases). Trimming shortened V by 6 bases and J by 2 bases, and 14 bases separated the two germline ends. This CDR3 is built from 15 residues. Germline V gives CDR1 MGHDK, CDR2 SYGVNS. The CDR3 spells CASRSPEGPYNEQFF. In DNA form, the CDR3 reads TGTGCCAGCAGGTCCCCGGAGGGGCCCTACAATGAGCAGTTCTTC.

In its sample, this clone was seen once. CDR3: CASSQRAAGGPTEQFF. The DNA of the CDR3 is TGTGCCAGCAGCCAAAGGGCCGCGGGGGGGCCGACTGAGCAGTTCTTC. This sequence joins TRBV4-2 and TRBJ2-1, with 9 bases fitting TRBD2. Germline assignment: CDR1 LGHNA and CDR2 YNFKEQ. The CDR3 contains 16 residues. J gave up 9 bases and V 2 bases, and 11 bases lay outside the gene matches.

The chain links TRBV7-2 to TRBJ1-2, with D perhaps matching TRBD1 (6 bases). Trimming cost V 2 bases and J 8 bases, with 18 bases left between them. The germline gives CDR1 SGHTA, CDR2 FQGNSA. This CDR3 region has 15 residues. CDR3 coding DNA: TGTGCCAGCAGCTTATCTCTATTGGCAGGGGAAGGCTACACCTTC. Its protein product is CASSLSLLAGEGYTF.

This clone was recorded once. The chain uses TRBV4-2 and TRBJ2-7, with D tentatively TRBD1 (6 bases). Germline V lookup: CDR1 LGHNA, CDR2 YNFKEQ. The V and J ends lost 6 bases and 2 bases respectively, with 8 bases between them. This CDR3 comprises 12 residues. CDR3 loop: CASRNRAYEQYF. The DNA of the CDR3 is TGTGCCAGCAGGAACAGGGCCTACGAGCAGTACTTC.

The CDR3 nucleotides read TGCGCCAGCAGCCTCTCGGGGAGCGGGGAAGAGACCCAGTACTTC. It translates to CASSLSGSGEETQYF. The chain couples TRBV5-1 to TRBJ2-5; TRBD2 matches 7 bases. This CDR3 region has 15 residues. J was trimmed by 3 bases and V by 4 bases; bases with no gene match: 9. The germline gives CDR1 SGHRS, CDR2 YFSETQ.

This chain joins TRBV6-5 and TRBJ1-6; a weak D match, TRBD1 (6 bases). Germline CDR1 is MNHEY and CDR2 is SVGAGI. Trimming took off 0 bases at V and 7 bases at J, with 10 bases between the two ends. CDR3 size: 15 residues. The CDR3 DNA reads as TGTGCCAGCAGTTACTCGATACAGGGAAATTCACCCCTCCACTTT. Its protein product is CASSYSIQGNSPLHF.

The rearrangement joins TRBV9 to TRBJ1-1; possible D gene TRBD1, 6 bases. This CDR3 region has 12 residues. Between the trimmed V and J ends, which lost 4 bases and 3 bases, there was a span of 7 bases. The germline CDR1 and CDR2 sequences are SGDLS and YYNGEE. In DNA form, the CDR3 reads TGTGCCAGCAGCCAGGGGTACACTGAAGCTTTCTTT. Residues: CASSQGYTEAFF.

V and J are TRBV19 and TRBJ1-2; D is possibly TRBD1 (5 bases). The CDR3 is 12 residues long. The germline V and J ends were trimmed by 9 bases and 6 bases, with 14 bases remaining between them. CDR1 and CDR2 from the germline V gene are LNHDA and SQIVND (reference sequence). CDR3 in amino acids: CASQGLSHGYTF. The DNA of the CDR3 is TGTGCCAGCCAGGGTTTGTCCCATGGCTACACCTTC. The full variable domain, its missing parts supplied by reference TRBV19 and TRBJ1-2, is DGGITQSPKYLFRKEGQNVTLSCEQNLNHDAMYWYRQDPGQGLRLIYYSQIVNDFQKGDIAEGYSVSREKKESFPLTVTSAQKNPTAFYLCASQGLSHGYTFGSGTRLTVV.

The chain has TRBV13 and TRBJ2-5; D uncertain. V lost 4 bases to trimming and J lost 0 bases, with 3 bases between them. Germline V lookup: CDR1 PRHDT, CDR2 FYEKMQ (reference sequence). The CDR3 extends over 12 amino acids. The CDR3 nucleotides are TGTGCCAGCAGCTCATACCAAGAGACCCAGTACTTC. Its protein is CASSSYQETQYF.

CDR3 nucleotide sequence: TGCGCCAGCAGCACCAGGGGAAGCCAGGAGACCCAGTACTTC. It yields the protein CASSTRGSQETQYF. J is TRBJ2-5 and V is TRBV5-1, with a possible D match to TRBD1 (6 bases). Germline CDR1 and CDR2: SGHRS and YFSETQ. Trimming took off 4 bases at V and 5 bases at J, with 15 bases between the two ends. CDR3 length: 14 residues. Full variable domain (remainder filled in from reference TRBV5-1 and TRBJ2-5): KAGVTQTPRYLIKTRGQQVTLSCSPISGHRSVSWYQQTPGQGLQFLFEYFSETQRNKGNFPGRFSGRQFSNSRSEMNVSTLELGDSALYLCASSTRGSQETQYFGPGTRLLVL.

The genes are TRBV7-2 and TRBJ1-2, with unresolved D. CDR3 length: 14 residues. V lost 3 bases and J lost 8, with 16 bases in between. The germline V gene encodes CDR1 SGHTA and CDR2 FQGNSA. The CDR3 region is CASSFDFPQYGYTF. CDR3 coding DNA: TGTGCCAGCAGCTTCGATTTCCCGCAGTACGGCTACACCTTC.

This chain uses TRBV10-3 with TRBJ1-5, with TRBD1 identical over 9 bases. The CDR3 loop spans 14 amino acids. Germline trimming cut 6 bases from V and 5 bases from J; bases unmatched to any gene: 5. From germline, CDR1 is ENHRY and CDR2 SYGVKD. This CDR3 is CAIRKQGADQPQHF. The CDR3 nucleotides read TGTGCCATCAGGAAACAGGGGGCCGATCAGCCCCAGCATTTT.

The chain links TRBV6-5 to TRBJ2-7, with 9 bases aligning to TRBD1. The ends lost 2 bases at V and 5 bases at J; junction bases unmatched: 4. CDR1 MNHEY and CDR2 SVGAGI come from the germline V gene. The length of the CDR3 is 14 residues. Here the CDR3 DNA reads TGTGCCAGCAGTTACCCGGGACAGGGTAACGAGCAGTACTTC. It codes for CASSYPGQGNEQYF.